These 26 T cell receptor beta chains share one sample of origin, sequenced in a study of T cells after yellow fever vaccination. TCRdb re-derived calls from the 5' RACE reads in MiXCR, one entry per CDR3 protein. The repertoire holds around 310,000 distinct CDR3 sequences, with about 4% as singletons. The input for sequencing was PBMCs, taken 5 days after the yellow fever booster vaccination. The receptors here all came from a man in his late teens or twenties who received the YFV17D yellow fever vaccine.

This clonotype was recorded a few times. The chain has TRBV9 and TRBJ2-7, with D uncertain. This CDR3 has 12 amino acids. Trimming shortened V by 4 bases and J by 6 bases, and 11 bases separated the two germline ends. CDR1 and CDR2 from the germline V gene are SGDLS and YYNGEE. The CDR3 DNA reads TGTGCCAGCAGCTACCATCCCGGCGAGCAGTACGTC. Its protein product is CASSYHPGEQYV.

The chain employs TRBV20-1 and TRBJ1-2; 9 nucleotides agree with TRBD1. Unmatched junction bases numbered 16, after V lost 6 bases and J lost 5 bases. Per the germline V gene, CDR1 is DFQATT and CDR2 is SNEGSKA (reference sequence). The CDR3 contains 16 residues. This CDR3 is CSATQGQGPTLYGYTF. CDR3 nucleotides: TGCAGTGCCACTCAAGGACAGGGGCCCACCTTATATGGCTACACCTTC.

CDR3 residues: CSAGQGDFGYTF. The CDR3 coding sequence is TGCAGTGCTGGACAGGGTGATTTTGGCTACACCTTC. V gene TRBV20-1 combines with J gene TRBJ1-2, with 8 bases identical to TRBD1. The CDR3 is made up of 12 amino acids. CDR1 is DFQATT and CDR2 is SNEGSKA in the germline V gene (reference sequence). V trimming: 5 bases; J trimming: 7 bases; junction bases outside the gene matches: 6.

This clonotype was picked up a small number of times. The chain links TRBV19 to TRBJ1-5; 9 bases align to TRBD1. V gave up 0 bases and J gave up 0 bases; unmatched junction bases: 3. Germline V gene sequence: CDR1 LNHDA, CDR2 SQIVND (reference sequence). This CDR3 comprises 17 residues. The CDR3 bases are TGTGCCAGTAGTATAGAGAACAGGGGGCATAGCAATCAGCCCCAGCATTTT. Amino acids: CASSIENRGHSNQPQHF.

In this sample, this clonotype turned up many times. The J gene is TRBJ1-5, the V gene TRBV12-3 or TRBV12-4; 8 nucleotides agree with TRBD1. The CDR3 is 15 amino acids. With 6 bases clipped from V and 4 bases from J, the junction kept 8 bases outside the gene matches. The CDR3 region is CASSVQGALNQPQHF. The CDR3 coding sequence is TGTGCCAGCAGCGTTCAGGGGGCGCTTAATCAGCCCCAGCATTTT.

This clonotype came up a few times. The CDR3 is CASSATDRGNTEAFF. The DNA for the CDR3 is TGTGCCAGCAGCGCAACGGACAGGGGGAACACTGAAGCTTTCTTT. V usage is TRBV9 and J usage is TRBJ1-1, with 9 bases identical to TRBD1. V lost 3 bases to trimming and J lost 1 base; unmatched junction nucleotides: 4. CDR1 is SGDLS, CDR2 YYNGEE, per germline. This CDR3 contains 15 residues. The complete variable domain, with remaining parts taken from reference TRBV9 and TRBJ1-1, reads DSGVTQTPKHLITATGQRVTLRCSPRSGDLSVYWYQQSLDQGLQFLIQYYNGEERAKGNILERFSAQQFPDLHSELNLSSLELGDSALYFCASSATDRGNTEAFFGQGTRLTVV.

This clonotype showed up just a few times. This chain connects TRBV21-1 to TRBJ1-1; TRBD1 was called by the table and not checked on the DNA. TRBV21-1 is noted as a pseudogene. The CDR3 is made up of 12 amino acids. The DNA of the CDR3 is TGTGCCAGCATGGGACAGCGCAATGAAGCTTTCTTT. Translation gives CASMGQRNEAFF.

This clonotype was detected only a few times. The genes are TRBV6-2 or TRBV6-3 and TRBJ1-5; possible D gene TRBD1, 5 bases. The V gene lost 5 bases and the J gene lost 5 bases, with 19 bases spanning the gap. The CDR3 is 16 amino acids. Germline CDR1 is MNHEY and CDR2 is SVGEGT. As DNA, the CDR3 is TGTGCCAGCAGTCCGACAGCGGGGATATTCGATCAGCCCCAGCATTTT. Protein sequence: CASSPTAGIFDQPQHF.

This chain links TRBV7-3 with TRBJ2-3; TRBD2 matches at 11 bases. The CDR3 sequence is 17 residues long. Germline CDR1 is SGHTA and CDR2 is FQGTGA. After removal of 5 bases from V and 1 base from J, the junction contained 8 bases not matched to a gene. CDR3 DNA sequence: TGTGCCAGCAGCATCTCCGGGACTAGCGGACGCACAGATACGCAGTATTTT. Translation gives CASSISGTSGRTDTQYF.

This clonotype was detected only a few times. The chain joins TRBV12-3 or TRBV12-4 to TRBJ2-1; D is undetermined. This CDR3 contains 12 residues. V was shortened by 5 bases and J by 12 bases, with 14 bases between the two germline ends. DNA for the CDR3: TGTGCCAGCAGTACTCCATCAACGGGGCAGTTCTTC. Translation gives CASSTPSTGQFF.

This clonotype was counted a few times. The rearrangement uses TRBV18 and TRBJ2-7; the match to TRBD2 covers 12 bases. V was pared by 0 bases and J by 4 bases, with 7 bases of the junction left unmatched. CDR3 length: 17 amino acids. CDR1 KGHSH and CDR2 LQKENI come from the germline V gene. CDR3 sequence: CASSPPGASGGAYEQYV. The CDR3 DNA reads TGTGCCAGCTCACCACCGGGCGCTAGCGGGGGGGCGTACGAGCAGTACGTC.

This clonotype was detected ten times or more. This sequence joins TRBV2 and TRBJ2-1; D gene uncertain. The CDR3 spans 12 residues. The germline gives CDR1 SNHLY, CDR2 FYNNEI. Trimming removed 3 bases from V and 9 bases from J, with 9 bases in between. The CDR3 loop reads CASSESGGEQFF. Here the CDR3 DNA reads TGTGCCAGCAGTGAGTCGGGCGGTGAGCAGTTCTTC. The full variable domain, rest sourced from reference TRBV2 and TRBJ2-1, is EPEVTQTPSHQVTQMGQEVILRCVPISNHLYFYWYRQILGQKVEFLVSFYNNEISEKSEIFDDQFSVERPDGSNFTLKIRSTKLEDSAMYFCASSESGGEQFFGPGTRLTVL.

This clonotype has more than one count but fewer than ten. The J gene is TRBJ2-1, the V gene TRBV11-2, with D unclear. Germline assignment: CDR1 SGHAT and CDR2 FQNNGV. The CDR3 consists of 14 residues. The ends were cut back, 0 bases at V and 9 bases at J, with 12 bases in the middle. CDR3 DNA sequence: TGTGCCAGCAGCTTAGATCGGCTTTCTGGTGAGCAGTTCTTC. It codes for CASSLDRLSGEQFF.

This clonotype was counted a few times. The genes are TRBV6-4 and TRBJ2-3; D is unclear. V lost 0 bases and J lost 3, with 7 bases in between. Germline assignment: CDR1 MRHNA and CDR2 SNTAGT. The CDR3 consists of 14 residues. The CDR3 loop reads CASSDSGKTDTQYF. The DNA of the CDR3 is TGTGCCAGCAGTGACTCGGGGAAAACAGATACGCAGTATTTT.

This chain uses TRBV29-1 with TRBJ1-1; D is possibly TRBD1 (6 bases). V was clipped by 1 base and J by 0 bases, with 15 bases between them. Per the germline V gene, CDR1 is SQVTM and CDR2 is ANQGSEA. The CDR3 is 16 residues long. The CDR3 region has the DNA TGCAGCGTTGAAGGGACCTCGGGACAAGTGAACACTGAAGCTTTCTTT. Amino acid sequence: CSVEGTSGQVNTEAFF.

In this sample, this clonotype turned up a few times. CDR3 sequence: CASSFKGAREQYV. In nucleotides, the CDR3 is TGTGCCAGCAGTTTTAAAGGGGCTCGAGAGCAGTACGTC. The V and J genes are TRBV27 and TRBJ2-7; the D gene is possibly TRBD1 (5 bases). The CDR3 has 13 amino acids. CDR1 MNHEY and CDR2 SMNVEV come from the germline V gene (reference sequence). Between the trimmed V and J ends, which lost 3 bases and 7 bases, there was a span of 13 bases.

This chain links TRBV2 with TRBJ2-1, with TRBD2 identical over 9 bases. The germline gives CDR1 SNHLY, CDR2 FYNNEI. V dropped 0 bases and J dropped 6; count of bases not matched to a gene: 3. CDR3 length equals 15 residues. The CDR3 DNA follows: TGTGCCAGCAGTGAAGCGGGACTAGCCTCCAATGAGCAGTTCTTC. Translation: CASSEAGLASNEQFF. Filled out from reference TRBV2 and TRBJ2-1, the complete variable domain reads EPEVTQTPSHQVTQMGQEVILRCVPISNHLYFYWYRQILGQKVEFLVSFYNNEISEKSEIFDDQFSVERPDGSNFTLKIRSTKLEDSAMYFCASSEAGLASNEQFFGPGTRLTVL.

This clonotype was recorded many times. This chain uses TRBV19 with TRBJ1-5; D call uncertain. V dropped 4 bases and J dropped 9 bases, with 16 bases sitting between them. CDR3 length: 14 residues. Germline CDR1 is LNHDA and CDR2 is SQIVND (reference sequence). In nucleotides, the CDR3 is TGTGCCAGTAGTACAGGACCTTTGCGGTTGCCCCAGCATTTT. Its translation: CASSTGPLRLPQHF.

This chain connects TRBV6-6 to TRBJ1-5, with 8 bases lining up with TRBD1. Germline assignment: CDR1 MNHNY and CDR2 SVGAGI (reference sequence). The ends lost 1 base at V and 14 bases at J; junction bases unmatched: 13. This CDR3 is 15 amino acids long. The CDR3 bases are TGTGCCAGCAGTTACTGGGCAGGGGGCCAGGGGTCAAAGCATTTT. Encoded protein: CASSYWAGGQGSKHF.

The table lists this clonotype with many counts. DNA of the CDR3: TGTGCCAGCAGCTCAGGGAGTGGGGACAATGAGCAGTTCTTC. Translating gives CASSSGSGDNEQFF. V and J are TRBV11-2 and TRBJ2-1, with D perhaps being TRBD1 or TRBD2 (5 bases each). Trimming removed 4 bases at V and 5 bases at J, with 12 bases between. The CDR3 is 14 residues long. The germline gives CDR1 SGHAT, CDR2 FQNNGV.

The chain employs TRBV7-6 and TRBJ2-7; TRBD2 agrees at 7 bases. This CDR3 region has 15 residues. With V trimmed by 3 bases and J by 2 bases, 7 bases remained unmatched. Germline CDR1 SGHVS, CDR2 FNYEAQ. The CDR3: CASSFQGGGPYEQYF. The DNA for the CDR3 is TGTGCCAGCAGCTTCCAAGGCGGGGGACCCTACGAGCAGTACTTC.

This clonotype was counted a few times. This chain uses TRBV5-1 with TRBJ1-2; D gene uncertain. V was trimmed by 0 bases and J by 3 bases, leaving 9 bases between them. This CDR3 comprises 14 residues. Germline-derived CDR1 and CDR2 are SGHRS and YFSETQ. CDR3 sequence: CASSLEGSYYGYTF. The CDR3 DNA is TGCGCCAGCAGCTTGGAGGGCAGCTACTATGGCTACACCTTC.

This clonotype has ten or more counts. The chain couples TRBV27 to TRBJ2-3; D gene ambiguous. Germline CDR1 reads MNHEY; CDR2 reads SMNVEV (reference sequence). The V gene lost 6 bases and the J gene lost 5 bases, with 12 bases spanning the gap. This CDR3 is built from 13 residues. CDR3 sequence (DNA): TGTGCCAGCAGCCAAAGAGAAGGAGATACGCAGTATTTT. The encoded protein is CASSQREGDTQYF.

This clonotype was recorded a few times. The CDR3 DNA follows: TGTGCCAGCTCACCAGGGGTTCAGATATACGAGCAGTACGTC. Its translation is CASSPGVQIYEQYV. The chain carries TRBV18 and TRBJ2-7, with D unresolved. The V end lost 2 bases, the J end lost 4 bases, and 12 bases lay between the germline ends. Germline V gives CDR1 KGHSH, CDR2 LQKENI. The CDR3 has 14 amino acids.

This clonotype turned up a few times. The chain's CDR3 is CASSWTGTSLQETQYF. CDR3 DNA: TGCGCCAGCAGCTGGACTGGCACCAGCTTACAAGAGACCCAGTACTTC. V usage is TRBV5-1 and J usage is TRBJ2-5; possible D gene TRBD2, 5 bases. The CDR3 contains 16 residues. Germline loops: CDR1 SGHRS, CDR2 YFSETQ. V lost 3 bases to trimming and J lost 2 bases, with 17 bases between them.

The CDR3 is CSASGREMGSQPQHF. The DNA for the CDR3 is TGCAGTGCTAGCGGGCGGGAGATGGGGAGCCAGCCCCAGCATTTT. The chain links TRBV20-1 to TRBJ1-5; no firm D call. The germline CDR1 and CDR2 sequences are DFQATT and SNEGSKA (reference sequence). The V gene lost 3 bases and the J gene lost 7 bases, with 19 bases spanning the gap. The CDR3 is 15 amino acids.